Presented here are 27 T cell receptor beta chains from one specimen sequenced in a study of identical twins. One entry per CDR3 protein results from TCRdb running MiXCR on the 5' RACE reads. The sample has 400,000 to 550,000 distinct CDR3 sequences; 13% to 15% are singletons. This sample was also put to use in a study of yellow fever vaccine responses in identical twins.

The sample consisted of CD4+ T cells sorted from blood. These receptors were obtained from a woman between 18 and 29 years old in good health.

The sample holds a few counts of this clonotype. The chain is built from TRBV2 and TRBJ1-2; D is unclear. The germline CDR1 and CDR2 sequences are SNHLY and FYNNEI. The CDR3 loop spans 10 amino acids. V was pared by 6 bases and J by 6 bases, with 5 bases between. Written as DNA, the CDR3 is TGTGCCAGCAGCGCAAATGGCTACACCTTC. The encoded protein is CASSANGYTF. The whole variable domain, filled in from reference TRBV2 and TRBJ1-2, reads EPEVTQTPSHQVTQMGQEVILRCVPISNHLYFYWYRQILGQKVEFLVSFYNNEISEKSEIFDDQFSVERPDGSNFTLKIRSTKLEDSAMYFCASSANGYTFGSGTRLTVV.

This clonotype was counted only a few times. The DNA for the CDR3 is TGCAGCGTTACGGCGCGGAGCTCCTACGAGCAGTACTTC. Translated, it gives CSVTARSSYEQYF. This chain links TRBV29-1 with TRBJ2-7; no clear D. This CDR3 spans 13 amino acids. The V gene's germline CDR1 is SQVTM and CDR2 ANQGSEA. Trimming took 5 bases from V and 0 from J, leaving 11 bases between them.

The chain is built from TRBV10-3 and TRBJ2-6; the D is unclear. CDR1 is ENHRY and CDR2 is SYGVKD in the germline V gene. With 2 bases removed from V and 1 base from J, the gap between germline ends came to 6 bases. This CDR3 region has 15 residues. CDR3 nucleotides: TGTGCCATCAGTGAGAGTCTGTCTGGGGCCAACGTCCTGACTTTC. It specifies CAISESLSGANVLTF.

The rearrangement uses TRBV7-6 and TRBJ2-2; 8 nucleotides match TRBD2. Germline CDR1 and CDR2: SGHVS and FNYEAQ. The ends lost 5 bases at V and 8 bases at J; junction bases unmatched: 4. This CDR3 has 13 residues. DNA of the CDR3: TGTGCCAGCAGCCCTAGCGGGTATGGGGAGCTGTTTTTT. This encodes CASSPSGYGELFF.

Ten or more counts support this clonotype. This chain's CDR3 is CASSLSNTGELFF. For the CDR3, the DNA is TGTGCCAGCAGTTTGTCGAACACCGGGGAGCTGTTTTTT. This chain links TRBV28 with TRBJ2-2, with D unclear. Trimming pared 3 bases from V and 0 bases from J, leaving 2 bases between. Germline V gene data show CDR1 as MDHEN and CDR2 as SYDVKM. CDR3 size: 13 residues.

This clonotype was counted a few times. This sequence joins TRBV15 and TRBJ2-1; 13 bases are a match to TRBD2. Trimming removed 8 bases from V and 16 bases from J; junction bases left unmatched: 8. The CDR3 loop spans 12 amino acids. Germline V lookup: CDR1 LNHNV, CDR2 YYDKDF (reference sequence). CDR3 residues: CATRTSGGARFF. The CDR3 DNA reads as TGTGCCACCCGCACTAGCGGGGGGGCCCGATTCTTC.

This clonotype appeared many times. The V gene is TRBV10-3, the J gene TRBJ2-3, with D possibly TRBD2 on 5 matching bases. Trimming left V 4 bases short and J 5 bases short, with 7 bases between. This CDR3 comprises 12 residues. Per germline, CDR1 ENHRY and CDR2 SYGVKD. The CDR3 reads CAISGGEDTQYF. The CDR3 region has the DNA TGTGCCATCAGTGGGGGAGAAGATACGCAGTATTTT.

The rearrangement joins TRBV20-1 to TRBJ2-7, with D perhaps matching TRBD1 or TRBD2 (5 bases each). The length of the CDR3 is 15 residues. Trimming left V 1 base short and J 3 bases short, with 16 bases between. Germline V gene data show CDR1 as DFQATT and CDR2 as SNEGSKA (reference sequence). DNA for the CDR3: TGCAGTGCTAGAGCTGGGACCGTCGGGGACTACGAGCAGTACTTC. Its translation is CSARAGTVGDYEQYF.

This clonotype was seen a few times. The V and J genes are TRBV7-9 and TRBJ1-5, with D perhaps TRBD1 (6 bases). V was shortened by 5 bases and J by 5 bases, with 13 bases between the two germline ends. CDR1 is SEHNR and CDR2 is FQNEAQ in the germline V gene (reference sequence). The CDR3 spans 14 residues. In nucleotides, the CDR3 is TGTGCCAGCAGCATCGGGACAAGGGATCAGCCCCAGCATTTT. Translation gives CASSIGTRDQPQHF.

CDR3 bases: TGTGCCAGTAGTATGACTAGCGGCTACGAGCAGTACTTC. Its protein product is CASSMTSGYEQYF. The rearrangement joins TRBV19 to TRBJ2-7; 9 bases are shared with TRBD2. The CDR3 consists of 13 residues. The V segment lost 3 bases and the J segment 3 bases; nucleotides outside the gene matches: 0. Germline V gene lookup returns CDR1 LNHDA and CDR2 SQIVND (reference sequence).

This clonotype was picked up a small number of times. The genes are TRBV7-9 and TRBJ2-1, with TRBD1 as a possible D gene (5 bases). V was pared by 5 bases and J by 9 bases, with 20 bases between. The germline CDR1 and CDR2 sequences are SEHNR and FQNEAQ (reference sequence). The CDR3 loop spans 15 amino acids. As DNA, the CDR3 is TGTGCCAGCAGCCCGAGCTGGGTCAGGGCGGTTGAGCAGTTCTTC. Translating it yields CASSPSWVRAVEQFF.

This clonotype was counted between two and nine times. The chain couples TRBV11-2 to TRBJ2-7; D ambiguous. Germline V gene lookup returns CDR1 SGHAT and CDR2 FQNNGV. V dropped 3 bases and J dropped 2 bases, with 8 bases sitting between them. This CDR3 has 13 amino acids. The chain's CDR3 is CASSFDGPYEQYF. The DNA of the CDR3 is TGTGCCAGCAGCTTCGACGGACCCTACGAGCAGTACTTC.

The chain combines TRBV7-9 with TRBJ1-4; 8 bases are a match to TRBD1. From germline, CDR1 is SEHNR and CDR2 FQNEAQ (reference sequence). The junction had 9 bases not matched to a gene; V was cut back by 5 bases and J by 7 bases. The CDR3 extends over 15 amino acids. This CDR3 is CASSPRGQAGEKLFF. The CDR3 DNA is TGTGCCAGCAGCCCCAGGGGGCAGGCGGGTGAAAAACTGTTTTTT.

The table lists this clonotype with a few counts. The chain links TRBV7-9 to TRBJ2-7, with TRBD2 matching over 8 bases. Trimming removed 5 bases from V and 3 bases from J; junction bases left unmatched: 6. Germline V lookup: CDR1 SEHNR, CDR2 FQNEAQ (reference sequence). The CDR3 is 14 residues long. The CDR3: CASSPGGTSYEQYF. Written as DNA, the CDR3 is TGTGCCAGCAGCCCCGGAGGGACTAGCTACGAGCAGTACTTC.

The chain combines TRBV28 with TRBJ2-1, with TRBD1 matching 8 bases. The CDR3 sequence is 13 residues long. V shed 8 bases, J shed 8 bases, and the junction held 8 bases outside the gene matches. Germline V gene data show CDR1 as MDHEN and CDR2 as SYDVKM. The CDR3: CASGQGPRYEQFF. CDR3 DNA: TGTGCCAGCGGACAGGGCCCCCGGTATGAGCAGTTCTTC.

This clonotype was observed a handful of times. V usage is TRBV7-6 and J usage is TRBJ2-1; the D is unclear. CDR1 and CDR2 from the germline V gene are SGHVS and FNYEAQ. Deletions cut 1 base from V and 6 bases from J, with 13 bases between. The CDR3 is 15 residues long. The CDR3 here is CASSLDLGSFNEQFF. CDR3 DNA: TGTGCCAGCAGCTTAGATTTGGGCAGCTTCAATGAGCAGTTCTTC. Variable domain in full (rest from reference TRBV7-6 and TRBJ2-1): GAGVSQSPRYKVTKRGQDVALRCDPISGHVSLYWYRQALGQGPEFLTYFNYEAQQDKSGLPNDRFSAERPEGSISTLTIQRTEQRDSAMYRCASSLDLGSFNEQFFGPGTRLTVL.

This chain links TRBV9 with TRBJ2-7, with a tentative D call TRBD2 (5 bases). V shed 0 bases and J shed 0 bases, with 10 bases lying between them. Looked up from germline, CDR1 is SGDLS and CDR2 is YYNGEE. CDR3 length equals 15 residues. The CDR3 DNA is TGTGCCAGCAGCGTAGAGGCGGACTCCTCCTACGAGCAGTACTTC. Translated: CASSVEADSSYEQYF. The whole variable domain, remainder taken from reference TRBV9 and TRBJ2-7, is DSGVTQTPKHLITATGQRVTLRCSPRSGDLSVYWYQQSLDQGLQFLIQYYNGEERAKGNILERFSAQQFPDLHSELNLSSLELGDSALYFCASSVEADSSYEQYFGPGTRLTVT.

This clonotype was seen many times. This chain links TRBV5-5 with TRBJ2-1, with 9 bases matching TRBD1. Trimming removed 4 bases from V and 5 bases from J; junction bases left unmatched: 10. The CDR3 spans 16 residues. Germline V CDR1 and CDR2: SGHKS, YYEKEE (reference sequence). CDR3 residues: CASSLQGASPNNEQFF. For the CDR3, the DNA is TGTGCCAGCAGCCTACAGGGGGCTAGTCCCAACAATGAGCAGTTCTTC.

The chain employs TRBV18 and TRBJ2-7; the D gene could be TRBD1 or TRBD2 (5 bases each). Per germline, CDR1 KGHSH and CDR2 LQKENI. Trimming took off 2 bases at V and 3 bases at J, with 14 bases between the two ends. The CDR3 extends over 15 amino acids. CDR3 protein: CASSPSAWGNYEQYF. In DNA form, the CDR3 reads TGTGCCAGCTCACCATCGGCTTGGGGGAACTACGAGCAGTACTTC.

The chain carries TRBV7-2 and TRBJ2-1; D not resolved. This CDR3 comprises 14 residues. CDR1 is SGHTA and CDR2 is FQGNSA in the germline V gene. Trimming pared 7 bases from V and 6 bases from J, leaving 16 bases between. The CDR3 DNA reads TGTGCCAGCACCCTCCTCGGAATTCTCAATGAGCAGTTCTTC. Amino acid sequence: CASTLLGILNEQFF.

In nucleotides, the CDR3 is TGTGCCAGCATGAGCAATTTAGCAGGGCAGTATTTT. It codes for CASMSNLAGQYF. This chain uses TRBV28 with TRBJ2-3, with D unresolved. V was cut by 7 bases and J by 11 bases, with 16 bases left in between. The CDR3 consists of 12 residues. Germline V gene data show CDR1 as MDHEN and CDR2 as SYDVKM.

The genes are TRBV6-2 or TRBV6-3 and TRBJ1-6, with TRBD1 matching 7 bases. Germline V gene sequence: CDR1 MNHEY, CDR2 SVGEGT. J lost 10 bases, V lost 5 bases, and 20 bases had no gene match. CDR3 length: 18 residues. DNA for the CDR3: TGTGCCAGCAGTCCCCCGGGACAGCGCTTTCCAAAAGAATCACCCCTCCACTTT. Encoded protein: CASSPPGQRFPKESPLHF.

The chain employs TRBV3-1 and TRBJ1-1; 7 bases align to TRBD1. The J segment lost 0 bases and the V segment lost 8 bases, leaving 3 bases of the junction unmatched. The germline CDR1 and CDR2 sequences are LGHDT and YNNKEL (reference sequence). The CDR3 extends over 13 amino acids. The chain's CDR3 is CASGQDVNTEAFF. The CDR3 DNA is TGTGCCAGCGGACAGGATGTGAACACTGAAGCTTTCTTT.

The chain carries TRBV5-1 and TRBJ2-5, with D possibly called TRBD1 or TRBD2 (6 bases each). CDR1 SGHRS and CDR2 YFSETQ come from the germline V gene. V lost 1 base and J lost 5, with 18 bases in between. The CDR3 consists of 16 residues. The DNA of the CDR3 is TGCGCCAGCAGCTTGTATCCGGGGGCTATCCTGGAGACCCAGTACTTC. Amino acids: CASSLYPGAILETQYF.

This clonotype was counted only a few times. V is TRBV6-5 and J is TRBJ2-3, with 14 bases that match TRBD2. V shed 0 bases, J shed 3 bases, and the junction held 5 bases outside the gene matches. The CDR3 is 18 residues long. Germline V gene lookup returns CDR1 MNHEY and CDR2 SVGAGI. This chain's CDR3 is CASSYSRLAGGPTDTQYF. The CDR3 DNA sequence: TGTGCCAGCAGTTACTCGAGACTAGCGGGGGGGCCGACAGATACGCAGTATTTT.

This sequence joins TRBV3-1 and TRBJ2-2, with D perhaps being TRBD1 or TRBD2 (5 bases each). The V end lost 4 bases, the J end lost 3 bases, and 9 bases lay between the germline ends. The CDR3 is made up of 14 amino acids. Germline assignment: CDR1 LGHDT and CDR2 YNNKEL (reference sequence). The DNA for the CDR3 is TGTGCCAGCAGCCCCGGGACGGACACCGGGGAGCTGTTTTTT. It specifies CASSPGTDTGELFF.

The table lists this clonotype with a few counts. The CDR3 spells CASSYGTGGNSPLHF. CDR3 coding DNA: TGTGCCAGCAGTTACGGGACAGGGGGCAATTCACCCCTCCACTTT. This chain connects TRBV6-5 to TRBJ1-6; 12 nucleotides agree with TRBD1. Germline values: CDR1 MNHEY, CDR2 SVGAGI. The V gene end was trimmed by 2 bases and the J gene end by 7 bases; junction bases not matched to a gene: 0. The CDR3 extends over 15 amino acids.